The rows below give T cell receptor beta chains drawn from one sample of a study of blood T cell repertoires in COVID-19. Libraries were prepared by immunoSEQ multiplex PCR; TCRdb keeps only in-frame clonotypes and omits some of them. The sample lists fewer than 450,000 clones, 85% to 90% occurring once. The material sequenced was peripheral blood. These receptors were collected from a woman in her forties or fifties with COVID-19, enrolled during active disease. The CDR3 runs from the conserved cysteine through the conserved F or W. D genes are given only for firm matches. A clone size is listed for some rows: how often the clone was seen (once, few, many), or a class if it is expanded.

j_call clone_size v_call d_call cdr3_nt cdr3_aa
TRBJ1-2 NA TRBV21-1 NA TGTGCCAGCAGCGGCCGGGACAGGGAGGACTATGGCTACACCTTC CASSGRDREDYGYTF
TRBJ2-7 NA TRBV5-1 TRBD1 TGCGCCAGCAGCTTGAGGGGACAGGGACCCAACGAGCAGTACTTC CASSLRGQGPNEQYF
TRBJ1-3 NA TRBV10-1 NA TGCGCCAGCAGTTGGGCAGGGCCTGGAAACACCATATATTTT CASSWAGPGNTIYF
TRBJ2-6 NA TRBV5-6 TRBD1 TGTGCCAGCAGCCCGTGGGACAGACTTCTTAGCTCTGGGGCCAACGTCCTGACTTTC CASSPWDRLLSSGANVLTF
TRBJ2-2 NA TRBV21-1 NA TGTGCCAGCAGCAAAGATACGACAGGGGCCGTGGGCACCGGGGAGCTGTTTTTT CASSKDTTGAVGTGELFF
TRBJ2-7 NA TRBV30 TRBD1 TGTGCCTGGAGTTTTTGGACAGGGGGGACGGAGCAGTACTTC CAWSFWTGGTEQYF
TRBJ2-1 NA TRBV3-1/TRBV3-2 TRBD2 TGTGCCAGCAGCCAGAGACCGGGACTAGCCTACAATGAGCAGTTCTTC CASSQRPGLAYNEQFF
TRBJ2-2 NA TRBV24-1 TRBD1 TGTGCCACCAGTCCTTCCGGACAGGGACCCGGGGAGCTGTTTTTT CATSPSGQGPGELFF
TRBJ2-3 once TRBV28 NA TGTGCCAGTCTATCGTACTCCGGGACTGGGGTCACAGATACGCAGTATTTT CASLSYSGTGVTDTQYF
TRBJ2-5 NA TRBV7-9 NA TGTGCCAGCAGCTTAGATTCGGAGACCCAGTACTTC CASSLDSETQYF
TRBJ1-5 NA TRBV7-3 NA TGTGCCAGCAGCTTAATGTCAGGGGCTGGCAATCAGCCCCAGCATTTT CASSLMSGAGNQPQHF
TRBJ2-5 NA TRBV30 NA TGTGCCTGGAATGGAGGGAGTAGCGCGAAGACCCAGTACTTC CAWNGGSSAKTQYF
TRBJ1-1 NA TRBV11-2 NA TGTGCCAGCAGCCATTCACCGGGATCGGCACAAACGAACACTGAAGCTTTCTTT CASSHSPGSAQTNTEAFF
TRBJ1-1 NA TRBV4-3 NA TGCGCCAGCAGTTACAGCCCCGGCGGGACTGAAGCTTTCTTT CASSYSPGGTEAFF
TRBJ2-7 NA TRBV9 TRBD2 TGTGCCAGCAGCCAAAGCGCACTAGCGGGAACCTACGAGCAGTACTTC CASSQSALAGTYEQYF
TRBJ2-1 NA TRBV19 TRBD2 TGTGCCAGTAGACCGACTAGCGGGAGTCGTGAGCAGTTCTTC CASRPTSGSREQFF
TRBJ2-2 NA TRBV5-4 TRBD2 TGTGCCAGCAGCCGGGGGGACCTTCGGGGAGAGGAGCTGTTTTTT CASSRGDLRGEELFF